This T cell receptor (beta chain) was recovered during a study of identical twins. Study-wide results and limits: Insertions were fewer in abundant cord blood beta clonotypes, whereas memory repertoires showed none of this pattern. The presence of invariant MAIT and iNKT cells could partly confound analyses of zero-insertion sequences. Within monozygotic twins, out-of-frame TCR alpha sharing was underestimated by the models.

The CDR3 sequence is 12 residues long. V lost 5 bases to trimming and J lost 4 bases, with 8 bases between them. Germline CDR1 reads SGHTA; CDR2 reads FQGTGA. Regarding this clonotype: Antigen specificity is unknown.

TCRdb processed the 5' RACE reads anew with MiXCR; each CDR3 protein has one entry. The repertoire holds 450,000 to 650,000 distinct CDR3 sequences, with about 16% as singletons. The sample was also linked to a second study, of yellow fever vaccine responses in identical twins.

The V and J genes are TRBV7-3 and TRBJ2-5; D ambiguous. The source is a woman aged 18-29 years in good health. The source material was CD4+ T cells sorted from blood. The CDR3 is CASSVPGETQYF. CDR3 coding DNA: TGTGCCAGCAGCGTGCCAGGAGAGACCCAGTACTTC.